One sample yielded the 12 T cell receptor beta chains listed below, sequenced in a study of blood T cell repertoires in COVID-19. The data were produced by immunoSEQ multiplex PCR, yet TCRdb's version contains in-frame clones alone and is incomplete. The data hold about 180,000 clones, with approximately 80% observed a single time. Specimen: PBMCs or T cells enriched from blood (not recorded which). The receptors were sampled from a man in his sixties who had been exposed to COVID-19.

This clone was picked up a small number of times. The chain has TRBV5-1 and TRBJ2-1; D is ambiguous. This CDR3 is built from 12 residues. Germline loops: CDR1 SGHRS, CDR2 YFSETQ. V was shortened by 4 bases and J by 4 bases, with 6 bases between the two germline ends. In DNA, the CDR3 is TGCGCCAGCAGCCCTTTGTACAATGAGCAGTTCTTC. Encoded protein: CASSPLYNEQFF.

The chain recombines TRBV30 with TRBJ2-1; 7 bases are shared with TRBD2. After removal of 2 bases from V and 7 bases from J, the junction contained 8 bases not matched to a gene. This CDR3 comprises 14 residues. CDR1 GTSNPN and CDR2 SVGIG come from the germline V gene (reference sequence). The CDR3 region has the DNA TGTGCCTGGAGTTTGGGCGGGAGCGGAAATGAGCAGTTCTTC. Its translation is CAWSLGGSGNEQFF.

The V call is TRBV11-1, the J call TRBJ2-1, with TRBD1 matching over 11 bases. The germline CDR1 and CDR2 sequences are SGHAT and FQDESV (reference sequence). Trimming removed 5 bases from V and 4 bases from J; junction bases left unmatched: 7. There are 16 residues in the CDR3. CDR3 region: CASSTTGTGGYNEQFF. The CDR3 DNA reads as TGTGCCAGCAGCACCACCGGGACAGGGGGTTACAATGAGCAGTTCTTC.

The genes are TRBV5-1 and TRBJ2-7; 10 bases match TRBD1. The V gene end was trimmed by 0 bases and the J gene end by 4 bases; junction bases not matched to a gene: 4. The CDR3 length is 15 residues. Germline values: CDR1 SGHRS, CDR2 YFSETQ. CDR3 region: CASSLAGTGVYEQYF. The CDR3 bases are TGCGCCAGCAGCTTGGCTGGGACAGGGGTATACGAGCAGTACTTC.

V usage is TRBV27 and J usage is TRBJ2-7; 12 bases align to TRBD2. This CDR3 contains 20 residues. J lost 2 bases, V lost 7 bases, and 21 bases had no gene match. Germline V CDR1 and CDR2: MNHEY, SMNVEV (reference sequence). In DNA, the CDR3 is TGTGCCAGCAAACCCCAAGGATGGACTAGCGGGACGCGTCGGACCTACGAGCAGTACTTC. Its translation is CASKPQGWTSGTRRTYEQYF.

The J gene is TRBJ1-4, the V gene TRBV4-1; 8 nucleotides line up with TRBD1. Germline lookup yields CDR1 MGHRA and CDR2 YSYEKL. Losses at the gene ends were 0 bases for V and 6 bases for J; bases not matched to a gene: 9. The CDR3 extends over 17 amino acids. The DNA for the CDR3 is TGCGCCAGCAGCCAAGAAAGGCCCTACAGGGGGGATGAAAAACTGTTTTTT. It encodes CASSQERPYRGDEKLFF.

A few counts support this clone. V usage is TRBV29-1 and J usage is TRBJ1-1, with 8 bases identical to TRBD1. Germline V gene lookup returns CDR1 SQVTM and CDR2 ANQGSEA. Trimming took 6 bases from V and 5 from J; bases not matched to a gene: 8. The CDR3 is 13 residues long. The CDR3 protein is CSVGTGSVTEAFF. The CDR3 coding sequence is TGCAGCGTAGGGACAGGCTCCGTGACTGAAGCTTTCTTT.

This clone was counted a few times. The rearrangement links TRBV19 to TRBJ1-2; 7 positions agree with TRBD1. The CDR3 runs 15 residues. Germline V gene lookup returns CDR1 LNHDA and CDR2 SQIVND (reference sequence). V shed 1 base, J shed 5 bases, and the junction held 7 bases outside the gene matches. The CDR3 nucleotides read TGTGCCAGTAGTATAGGTACAGGGGCCGTTTATGGCTACACCTTC. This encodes CASSIGTGAVYGYTF.

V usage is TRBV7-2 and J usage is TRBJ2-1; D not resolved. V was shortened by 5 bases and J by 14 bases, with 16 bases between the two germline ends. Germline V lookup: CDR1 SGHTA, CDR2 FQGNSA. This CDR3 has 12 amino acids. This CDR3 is CASSPRLGEEFF. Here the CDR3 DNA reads TGTGCCAGCAGCCCCCGCCTTGGCGAGGAGTTCTTC.

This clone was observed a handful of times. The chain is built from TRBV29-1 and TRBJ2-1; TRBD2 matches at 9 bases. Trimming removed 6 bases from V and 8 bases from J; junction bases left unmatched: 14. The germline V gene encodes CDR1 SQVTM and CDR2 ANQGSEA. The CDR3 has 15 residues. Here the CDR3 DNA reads TGCAGCGTATCGGGGATTAGCGGGAGAGGGGATGAGCAGTTCTTC. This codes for CSVSGISGRGDEQFF.

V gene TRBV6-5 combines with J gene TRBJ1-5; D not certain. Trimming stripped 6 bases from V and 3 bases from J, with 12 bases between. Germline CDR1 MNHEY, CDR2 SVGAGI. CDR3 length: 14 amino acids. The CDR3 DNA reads TGTGCCAGCAGCTCCCAGAGGTCCAATCAGCCCCAGCATTTT. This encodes CASSSQRSNQPQHF.

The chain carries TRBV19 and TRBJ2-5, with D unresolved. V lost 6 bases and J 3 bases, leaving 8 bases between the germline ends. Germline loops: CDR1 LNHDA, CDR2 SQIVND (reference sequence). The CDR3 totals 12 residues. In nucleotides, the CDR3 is TGTGCCAGTAGAGCAGGAAAAGAGACCCAGTACTTC. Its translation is CASRAGKETQYF.